The clone carrying this TCR beta chain has only a few counts. TCRdb keeps only in-frame clones here, not all; method: immunoSEQ multiplex PCR. The table includes about 70,000 clones, about 84% detected once. The sample belongs to a study of blood T cell repertoires in COVID-19. In the study overall: Acute and convalescent COVID-19 samples came from the United States, Italy and Spain.

Germline CDR1 and CDR2: SGHNT and YYREEE (reference sequence). The CDR3 sequence is 13 residues long. V was trimmed by 2 bases and J by 3 bases, leaving 8 bases between them. V gene TRBV5-4 combines with J gene TRBJ1-2, with D possibly TRBD1 on 5 matching bases. This sequence originates from a woman aged 55-70 years with acute or convalescent COVID-19. The sample was peripheral blood. As DNA, the CDR3 is TGTGCCAGCAGCTTTAAGGGGCACTATGGCTACACCTTC. It translates to CASSFKGHYGYTF.